The source of this TCR beta chain is a study of immune cell composition in non-small cell lung cancer. Study-wide results and limits: Adenocarcinomas with higher top tumour-associated clone frequency had more reactive TILs.

Sequencing used immunoSEQ multiplex PCR; TCRdb keeps in-frame clones, though not all of them. Among thousands of clones listed, 78% were seen once. The CDR3 spans 17 residues. Germline CDR1 SGHNT, CDR2 YENEEA. With V trimmed by 5 bases and J by 0 bases, 4 bases remained unmatched. In this sample, this clone turned up a few times. Antigen: not known. This receptor was identified in a human donor with non-small cell lung cancer. This chain uses TRBV11-3 with TRBJ2-1, with TRBD2 identical over 13 bases. Sequencing was carried out using lung tumor tissue. The CDR3 sequence: CASSPGTSGTSYNEQFF. The CDR3 DNA reads TGTGCCAGCAGCCCTGGGACTAGCGGGACCTCCTACAATGAGCAGTTCTTC.